This is a list of T cell receptor beta chains from one sample in a study of human T cells and chemical hapten exposure. Using its own MiXCR run on the RACE reads, TCRdb lists one record per CDR3 protein. The sample consists of roughly 380,000 distinct CDR3 sequences, around 5% of them appearing once. Sequences were derived from whole blood, sampled in connection with sensitization to the hapten diphenylcyclopropenone (DPC). The receptor set was obtained from a woman between 50 and 59 years old with alopecia areata. Some clones in this sample may be carry-over from other donors' samples. The CDR3 runs from the conserved cysteine through the conserved F or W. Each record gives: clone size, V gene, J gene, D gene, CDR3 DNA, CDR3 protein. D genes are given only for firm matches. Size values are once, few and many counts, or a class for expanded clones, and some rows have none.

abundance: NA
v_gene: TRBV29-1
j_gene: TRBJ2-3
d_gene: NA
CDR3nt: TGCAGCGTTGACGGTTCTAGCACAGATACGCAGTATTTT
CDR3aa: CSVDGSSTDTQYF

abundance: NA
v_gene: TRBV5-6
j_gene: TRBJ2-3
d_gene: TRBD2
CDR3nt: TGTGCCAGCAGCTTGGTGGATAGCGGGGGTTTGACAGATACGCAGTATTTT
CDR3aa: CASSLVDSGGLTDTQYF

abundance: many
v_gene: TRBV7-6
j_gene: TRBJ2-2
d_gene: TRBD1
CDR3nt: TGTGCCAGCAGCTTAGGACAGGGCGGGGAGCTGTTTTTT
CDR3aa: CASSLGQGGELFF

abundance: many
v_gene: TRBV9
j_gene: TRBJ2-6
d_gene: NA
CDR3nt: TGTGCCAGCAGCCCCTGGCCTTCTGGGGCCAACGTCCTGACTTTC
CDR3aa: CASSPWPSGANVLTF

abundance: many
v_gene: TRBV20-1
j_gene: TRBJ2-3
d_gene: TRBD1
CDR3nt: TGCAGTGCGGATCAGGGGGCTGCGCAGTATTTT
CDR3aa: CSADQGAAQYF

abundance: once
v_gene: TRBV7-9
j_gene: TRBJ1-1
d_gene: NA
CDR3nt: TGTGCCAGCAGGGGGGACCCGACAGAGAACACTGAAGCTTTCTTT
CDR3aa: CASRGDPTENTEAFF

abundance: many
v_gene: TRBV5-6
j_gene: TRBJ2-1
d_gene: NA
CDR3nt: TGTGCCAGCAGCTTGCTGCAAGTCCCTACCTACAATGAGCAGTTCTTC
CDR3aa: CASSLLQVPTYNEQFF

abundance: many
v_gene: TRBV5-1
j_gene: TRBJ2-5
d_gene: NA
CDR3nt: TGCGCCAGCAGCTTGGAAGACCCGAGGGAGACCCAGTACTTC
CDR3aa: CASSLEDPRETQYF

abundance: many
v_gene: TRBV3-1
j_gene: TRBJ2-3
d_gene: TRBD2
CDR3nt: TGTGCCAGCAGCCGGGGACTAGCGGGGCCAACAGATACGCAGTATTTT
CDR3aa: CASSRGLAGPTDTQYF

abundance: NA
v_gene: TRBV11-1
j_gene: TRBJ2-3
d_gene: NA
CDR3nt: TGTGCCAGCAGCCCCGCGACCGGCACAGATACGCAGTATTTT
CDR3aa: CASSPATGTDTQYF

abundance: many
v_gene: TRBV6-4
j_gene: TRBJ2-2
d_gene: TRBD2
CDR3nt: TGTGCCAGCAAGGGTAGCGGGGATGCCACCGGGGAGCTGTTTTTT
CDR3aa: CASKGSGDATGELFF

abundance: few
v_gene: TRBV1
j_gene: TRBJ2-7
d_gene: NA
CDR3nt: TGCACCAGCAGCCAAGGTGAGGAATTC
CDR3aa: CTSSQGEEF

abundance: many
v_gene: TRBV9
j_gene: TRBJ2-4
d_gene: NA
CDR3nt: TGTGCCAGCAGCGGGGGGTCTGCTGACATTCAGTACTTC
CDR3aa: CASSGGSADIQYF

abundance: NA
v_gene: TRBV7-3
j_gene: TRBJ2-1
d_gene: NA
CDR3nt: TGTGCCAGCAGCCCCTCCGGCAGGGGAACTGACAATGAGCAGTTCTTC
CDR3aa: CASSPSGRGTDNEQFF

abundance: many
v_gene: TRBV21-1
j_gene: TRBJ2-7
d_gene: NA
CDR3nt: TGTGCCAGCAGCAAAGTACTCGCCGGGACAACCTACGAGCAGTACTTC
CDR3aa: CASSKVLAGTTYEQYF

abundance: many
v_gene: TRBV6-5
j_gene: TRBJ2-3
d_gene: TRBD1
CDR3nt: TGTGCCAGCAGTCTCCAGGACAGGGCCACAGATACGCAGTATTTT
CDR3aa: CASSLQDRATDTQYF

abundance: many
v_gene: TRBV7-2
j_gene: TRBJ2-7
d_gene: NA
CDR3nt: TGTGCCAGCAGCTTAAAGTACGAGCAGTACTTC
CDR3aa: CASSLKYEQYF

abundance: few
v_gene: TRBV20-1
j_gene: TRBJ1-2
d_gene: NA
CDR3nt: TGCAGTGCTAGAGAGGACAGTTATGGCTACACCTTC
CDR3aa: CSAREDSYGYTF

abundance: many
v_gene: TRBV7-2
j_gene: TRBJ2-1
d_gene: TRBD1
CDR3nt: TGTGCCAGCAGCCCCTCCGGGACAGAGTACAATGAGCAGTTCTTC
CDR3aa: CASSPSGTEYNEQFF

abundance: many
v_gene: TRBV20-1
j_gene: TRBJ1-6
d_gene: NA
CDR3nt: TGCAGTGCTAGAGAGATCGGGGGGTATAATTCACCCCTCCACTTT
CDR3aa: CSAREIGGYNSPLHF

abundance: many
v_gene: TRBV27
j_gene: TRBJ1-5
d_gene: NA
CDR3nt: TGTGCCAGCAGGTTGGGGGCTGGGTGGCCCCAGCATTTT
CDR3aa: CASRLGAGWPQHF

abundance: NA
v_gene: TRBV11-3
j_gene: TRBJ2-6
d_gene: NA
CDR3nt: TGTGCCAGCAGCCAGGCGTCTATGTCTGGGGCCAACGTCCTGACTTTC
CDR3aa: CASSQASMSGANVLTF

abundance: many
v_gene: TRBV15
j_gene: TRBJ2-5
d_gene: NA
CDR3nt: TGTGCCACCAGCAGAGAGGAACTAGGAGGAGAGACCCAGTACTTC
CDR3aa: CATSREELGGETQYF

abundance: NA
v_gene: TRBV7-6
j_gene: TRBJ2-3
d_gene: NA
CDR3nt: TGTGCCAGCAGCTTAGTAGCTAGATCTAGCACAGATACGCAGTATTTT
CDR3aa: CASSLVARSSTDTQYF

abundance: many
v_gene: TRBV12-3/TRBV12-4
j_gene: TRBJ2-5
d_gene: NA
CDR3nt: TGTGCCAGCAGTTTATTTGGATCAGAGACCCAGTACTTC
CDR3aa: CASSLFGSETQYF

abundance: many
v_gene: TRBV15
j_gene: TRBJ2-7
d_gene: NA
CDR3nt: TGTGCCACCAGCGTGGCGGACGGGACCTACGAGCAGTACTTC
CDR3aa: CATSVADGTYEQYF

abundance: few
v_gene: TRBV6-5
j_gene: TRBJ1-4
d_gene: TRBD1
CDR3nt: TGTGCCAGCAGTTCCGACAGGGGAAAACTGTTTTTT
CDR3aa: CASSSDRGKLFF

abundance: NA
v_gene: TRBV19
j_gene: TRBJ2-2
d_gene: TRBD2
CDR3nt: TGTGCCAGTAGTACCCCCGGGACTAGTGGAGGGGAGCTGTTTTTT
CDR3aa: CASSTPGTSGGELFF

abundance: many
v_gene: TRBV3-1
j_gene: TRBJ2-3
d_gene: TRBD2
CDR3nt: TGTGCCAGCAGCCAAGCTGGTAGCGGGGGGGCTGGAGATACGCAGTATTTT
CDR3aa: CASSQAGSGGAGDTQYF

abundance: many
v_gene: TRBV7-6
j_gene: TRBJ1-2
d_gene: NA
CDR3nt: TGTGCCAGCAGCTTACAAGGGAATGGCTACACCTTC
CDR3aa: CASSLQGNGYTF

abundance: NA
v_gene: TRBV29-1
j_gene: TRBJ1-2
d_gene: NA
CDR3nt: TGCAGCCCCGTAGGCTATGGCTACACCTTC
CDR3aa: CSPVGYGYTF

abundance: NA
v_gene: TRBV27
j_gene: TRBJ2-1
d_gene: NA
CDR3nt: TGTGCCAGCAGTTTATACCAGGGCTACAATGAGCAGTTCTTC
CDR3aa: CASSLYQGYNEQFF

abundance: many
v_gene: TRBV11-2
j_gene: TRBJ2-1
d_gene: TRBD1
CDR3nt: TGTGCCAGCAGCGGACAGGGTGGTGAGCAGTTCTTC
CDR3aa: CASSGQGGEQFF

abundance: many
v_gene: TRBV7-9
j_gene: TRBJ2-3
d_gene: NA
CDR3nt: TGTGCCAGCAGCTTAGTCGGACAGTCCACAGATACGCAGTATTTT
CDR3aa: CASSLVGQSTDTQYF

abundance: many
v_gene: TRBV29-1
j_gene: TRBJ2-5
d_gene: NA
CDR3nt: TGCAGCGTTGAAGTAGGGGTGCAGACCCAGTACTTC
CDR3aa: CSVEVGVQTQYF

abundance: many
v_gene: TRBV20-1
j_gene: TRBJ1-1
d_gene: NA
CDR3nt: TGCAGTGCGGCGCAGCGTAACACTGAAGCTTTCTTT
CDR3aa: CSAAQRNTEAFF

abundance: many
v_gene: TRBV28
j_gene: TRBJ1-6
d_gene: TRBD1
CDR3nt: TGTGCCAGCAGTTTCTTAAGGGGACAGGGGAATTCACCCCTCCACTTT
CDR3aa: CASSFLRGQGNSPLHF